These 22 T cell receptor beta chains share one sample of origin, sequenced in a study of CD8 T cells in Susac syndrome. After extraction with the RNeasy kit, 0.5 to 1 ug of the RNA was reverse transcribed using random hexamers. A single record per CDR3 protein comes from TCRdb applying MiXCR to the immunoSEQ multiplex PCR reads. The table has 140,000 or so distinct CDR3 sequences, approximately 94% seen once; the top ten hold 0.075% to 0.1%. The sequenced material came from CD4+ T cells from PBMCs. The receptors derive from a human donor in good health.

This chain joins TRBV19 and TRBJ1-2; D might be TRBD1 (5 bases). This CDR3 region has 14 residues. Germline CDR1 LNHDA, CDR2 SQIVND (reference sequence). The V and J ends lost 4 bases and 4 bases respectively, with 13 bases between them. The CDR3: CASSKLQGSYGYTF. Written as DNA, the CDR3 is TGTGCCAGTAGTAAACTCCAGGGATCCTATGGCTACACCTTC.

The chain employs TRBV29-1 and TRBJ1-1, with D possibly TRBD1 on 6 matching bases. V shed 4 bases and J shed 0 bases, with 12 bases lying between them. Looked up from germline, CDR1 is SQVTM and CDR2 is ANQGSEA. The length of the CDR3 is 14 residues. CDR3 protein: CSVGGAGMNTEAFF. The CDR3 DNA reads TGCAGCGTTGGGGGGGCAGGAATGAACACTGAAGCTTTCTTT.

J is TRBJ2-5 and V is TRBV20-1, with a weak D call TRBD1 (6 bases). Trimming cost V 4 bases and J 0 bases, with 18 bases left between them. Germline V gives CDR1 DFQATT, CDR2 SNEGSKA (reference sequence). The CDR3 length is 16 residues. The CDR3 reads CSATPGDTRYQETQYF. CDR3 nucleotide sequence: TGCAGTGCTACACCTGGGGACACCAGGTACCAAGAGACCCAGTACTTC.

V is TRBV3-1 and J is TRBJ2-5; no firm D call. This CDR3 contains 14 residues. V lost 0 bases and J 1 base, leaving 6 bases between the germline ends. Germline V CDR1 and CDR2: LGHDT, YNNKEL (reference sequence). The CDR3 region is CASSQDSTQETQYF. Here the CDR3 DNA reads TGTGCCAGCAGCCAAGATTCCACCCAAGAGACCCAGTACTTC.

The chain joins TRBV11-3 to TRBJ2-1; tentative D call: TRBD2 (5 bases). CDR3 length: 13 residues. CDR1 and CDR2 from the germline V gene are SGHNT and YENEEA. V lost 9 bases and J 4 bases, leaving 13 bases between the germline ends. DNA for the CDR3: TGTGCCAGTAGCGAGAACCTATACAATGAGCAGTTCTTC. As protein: CASSENLYNEQFF.

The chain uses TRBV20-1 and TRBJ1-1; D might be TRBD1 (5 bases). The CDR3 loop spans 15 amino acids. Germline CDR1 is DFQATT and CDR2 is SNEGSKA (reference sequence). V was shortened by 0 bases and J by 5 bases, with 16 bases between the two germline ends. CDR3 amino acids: CSARDPRVAGTEAFF. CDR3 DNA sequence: TGCAGTGCTAGAGATCCCAGGGTAGCAGGAACTGAAGCTTTCTTT.

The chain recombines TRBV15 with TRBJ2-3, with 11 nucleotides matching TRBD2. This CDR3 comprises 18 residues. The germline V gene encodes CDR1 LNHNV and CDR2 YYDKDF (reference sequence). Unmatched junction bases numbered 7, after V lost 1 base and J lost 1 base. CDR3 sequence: CATSRGIAGGPGTDTQYF. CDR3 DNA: TGTGCCACCAGCAGAGGAATAGCGGGAGGGCCGGGCACAGATACGCAGTATTTT. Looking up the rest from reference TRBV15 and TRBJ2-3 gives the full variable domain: DAMVIQNPRYQVTQFGKPVTLSCSQTLNHNVMYWYQQKSSQAPKLLFHYYDKDFNNEADTPDNFQSRRPNTSFCFLDIRSPGLGDTAMYLCATSRGIAGGPGTDTQYFGPGTRLTVL.

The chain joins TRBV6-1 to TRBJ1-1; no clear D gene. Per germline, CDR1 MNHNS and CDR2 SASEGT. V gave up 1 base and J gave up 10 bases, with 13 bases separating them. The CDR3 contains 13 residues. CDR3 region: CASSEEPRAGAFF. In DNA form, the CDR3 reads TGTGCCAGCAGTGAAGAGCCCCGGGCTGGAGCTTTCTTT.

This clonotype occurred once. Written as DNA, the CDR3 is TGCAGTGCCGCGGGGGTGAGCACAGATACGCAGTATTTT. It encodes CSAAGVSTDTQYF. The J gene is TRBJ2-3, the V gene TRBV20-1; TRBD2 matches 7 bases. The CDR3 contains 13 residues. CDR1 and CDR2 (germline): DFQATT, SNEGSKA (reference sequence). J was trimmed by 0 bases and V by 6 bases; bases with no gene match: 3.

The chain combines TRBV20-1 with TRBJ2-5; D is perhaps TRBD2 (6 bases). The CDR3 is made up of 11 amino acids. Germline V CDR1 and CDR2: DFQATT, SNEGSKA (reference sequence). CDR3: CSPWGVETQYF. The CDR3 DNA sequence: TGCAGCCCCTGGGGGGTCGAGACCCAGTACTTC.

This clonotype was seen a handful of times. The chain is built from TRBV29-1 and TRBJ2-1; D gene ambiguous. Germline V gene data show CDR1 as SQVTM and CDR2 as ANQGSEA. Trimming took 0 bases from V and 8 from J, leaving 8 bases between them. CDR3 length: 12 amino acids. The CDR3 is CSVEDVVDEQFF. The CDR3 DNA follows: TGCAGCGTTGAAGATGTAGTCGATGAGCAGTTCTTC.

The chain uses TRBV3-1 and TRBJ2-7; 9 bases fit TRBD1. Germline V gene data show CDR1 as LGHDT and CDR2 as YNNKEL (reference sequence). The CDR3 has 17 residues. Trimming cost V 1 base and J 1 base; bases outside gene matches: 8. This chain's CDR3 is CASSQGGTGLGSYEQYF. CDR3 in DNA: TGTGCCAGCAGCCAAGGCGGGACAGGGTTGGGGTCCTACGAGCAGTACTTC.

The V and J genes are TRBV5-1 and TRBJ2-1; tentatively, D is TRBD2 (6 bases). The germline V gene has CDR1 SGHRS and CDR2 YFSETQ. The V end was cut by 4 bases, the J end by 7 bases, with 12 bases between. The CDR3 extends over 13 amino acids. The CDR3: CASSPGLRNEQFF. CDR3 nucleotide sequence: TGCGCCAGCAGCCCGGGACTGAGGAATGAGCAGTTCTTC. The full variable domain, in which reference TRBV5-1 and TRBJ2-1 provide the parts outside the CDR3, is KAGVTQTPRYLIKTRGQQVTLSCSPISGHRSVSWYQQTPGQGLQFLFEYFSETQRNKGNFPGRFSGRQFSNSRSEMNVSTLELGDSALYLCASSPGLRNEQFFGPGTRLTVL.

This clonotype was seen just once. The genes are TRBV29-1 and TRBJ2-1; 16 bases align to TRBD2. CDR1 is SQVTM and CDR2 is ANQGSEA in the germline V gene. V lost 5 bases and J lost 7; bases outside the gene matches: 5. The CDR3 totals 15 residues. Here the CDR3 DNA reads TGCAGCGTTCCGGGACTAGCGGGAGGGCAGAATGAGCAGTTCTTC. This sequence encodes CSVPGLAGGQNEQFF.

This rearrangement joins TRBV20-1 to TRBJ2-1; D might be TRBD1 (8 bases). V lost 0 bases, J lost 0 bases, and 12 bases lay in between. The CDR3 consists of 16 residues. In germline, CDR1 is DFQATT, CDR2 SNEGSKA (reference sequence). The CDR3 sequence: CSAREQGGSSYNEQFF. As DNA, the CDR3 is TGCAGTGCTAGAGAACAGGGGGGGAGCTCCTACAATGAGCAGTTCTTC.

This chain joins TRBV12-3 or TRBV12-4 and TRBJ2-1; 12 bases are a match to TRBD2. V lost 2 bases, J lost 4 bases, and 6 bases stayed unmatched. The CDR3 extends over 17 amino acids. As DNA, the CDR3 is TGTGCCAGCAGTTTACCCGGACTAGCGGGAATATACAATGAGCAGTTCTTC. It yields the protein CASSLPGLAGIYNEQFF.

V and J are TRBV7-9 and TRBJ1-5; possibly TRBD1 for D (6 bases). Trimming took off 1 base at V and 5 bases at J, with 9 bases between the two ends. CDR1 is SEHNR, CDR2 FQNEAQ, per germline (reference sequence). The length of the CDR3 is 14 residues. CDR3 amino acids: CASSLGQADQPQHF. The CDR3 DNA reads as TGTGCCAGCAGCTTAGGACAGGCGGATCAGCCCCAGCATTTT.

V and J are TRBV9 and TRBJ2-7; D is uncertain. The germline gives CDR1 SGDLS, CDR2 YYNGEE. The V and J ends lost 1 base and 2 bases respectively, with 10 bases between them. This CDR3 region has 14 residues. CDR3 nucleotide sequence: TGTGCCAGCAGCGTATCAAGTTTCCCCTACGAGCAGTACTTC. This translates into CASSVSSFPYEQYF.

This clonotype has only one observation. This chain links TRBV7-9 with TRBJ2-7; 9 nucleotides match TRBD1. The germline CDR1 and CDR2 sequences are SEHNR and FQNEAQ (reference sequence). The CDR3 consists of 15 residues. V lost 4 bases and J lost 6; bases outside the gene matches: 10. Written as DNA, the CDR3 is TGTGCCAGCAGCTCACGGGACAGGGTTTGGGGCGAGCAGTACTTC. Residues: CASSSRDRVWGEQYF.

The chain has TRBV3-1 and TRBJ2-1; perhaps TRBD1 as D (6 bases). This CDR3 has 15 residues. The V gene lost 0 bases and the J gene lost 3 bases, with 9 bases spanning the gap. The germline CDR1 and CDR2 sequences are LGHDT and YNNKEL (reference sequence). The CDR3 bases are TGTGCCAGCAGCCAAGATGGACAGAACTACAATGAGCAGTTCTTC. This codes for CASSQDGQNYNEQFF.

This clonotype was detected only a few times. CDR3 in amino acids: CASSQDEAYGYTF. CDR3 sequence (DNA): TGCGCCAGCAGCCAAGATGAGGCCTATGGCTACACCTTC. V gene TRBV4-1 combines with J gene TRBJ1-2; no firm D call. Germline assignment: CDR1 MGHRA and CDR2 YSYEKL. CDR3 length equals 13 residues. The ends were cut back, 0 bases at V and 4 bases at J, with 6 bases in the middle.

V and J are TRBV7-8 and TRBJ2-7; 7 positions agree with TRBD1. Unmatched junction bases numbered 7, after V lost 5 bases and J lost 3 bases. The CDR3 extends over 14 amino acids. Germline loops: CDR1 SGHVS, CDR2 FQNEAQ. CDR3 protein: CASSHRDSYYEQYF. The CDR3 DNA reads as TGTGCCAGCAGCCACCGGGACAGCTACTACGAGCAGTACTTC. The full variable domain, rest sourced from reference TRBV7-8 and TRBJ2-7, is GAGVSQSPRYKVAKRGQDVALRCDPISGHVSLFWYQQALGQGPEFLTYFQNEAQLDKSGLPSDRFFAERPEGSVSTLKIQRTQQEDSAVYLCASSHRDSYYEQYFGPGTRLTVT.